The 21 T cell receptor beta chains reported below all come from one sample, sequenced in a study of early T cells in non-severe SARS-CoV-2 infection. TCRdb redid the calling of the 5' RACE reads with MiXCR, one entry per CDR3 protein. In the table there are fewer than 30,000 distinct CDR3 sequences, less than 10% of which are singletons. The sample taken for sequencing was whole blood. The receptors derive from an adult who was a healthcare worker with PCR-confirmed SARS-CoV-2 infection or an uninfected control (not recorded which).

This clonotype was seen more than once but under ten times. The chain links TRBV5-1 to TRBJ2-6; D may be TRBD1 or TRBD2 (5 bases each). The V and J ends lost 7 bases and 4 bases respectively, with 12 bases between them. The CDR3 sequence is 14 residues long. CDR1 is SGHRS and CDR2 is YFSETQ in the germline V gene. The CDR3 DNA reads TGCGCCAGCTTGGGGACCTCCGGGGCCAACGTCCTGACTTTC. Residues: CASLGTSGANVLTF.

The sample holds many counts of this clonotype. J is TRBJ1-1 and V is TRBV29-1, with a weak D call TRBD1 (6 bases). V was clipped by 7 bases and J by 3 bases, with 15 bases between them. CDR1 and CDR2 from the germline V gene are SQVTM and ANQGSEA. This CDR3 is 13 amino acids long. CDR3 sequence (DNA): TGCAGCGGAACAGGGACGGGGCACACTGAAGCTTTCTTT. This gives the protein CSGTGTGHTEAFF.

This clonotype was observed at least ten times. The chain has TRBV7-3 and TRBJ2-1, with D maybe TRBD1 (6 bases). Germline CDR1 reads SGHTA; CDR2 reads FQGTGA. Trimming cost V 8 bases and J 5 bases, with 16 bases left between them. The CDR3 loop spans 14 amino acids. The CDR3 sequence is CASGTGSGHNEQFF. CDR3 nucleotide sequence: TGTGCCAGCGGTACAGGGTCTGGTCACAATGAGCAGTTCTTC. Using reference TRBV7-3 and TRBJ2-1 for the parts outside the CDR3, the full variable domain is GAGVSQTPSNKVTEKGKYVELRCDPISGHTALYWYRQSLGQGPEFLIYFQGTGAADDSGLPNDRFFAVRPEGSVSTLKIQRTERGDSAVYLCASGTGSGHNEQFFGPGTRLTVL.

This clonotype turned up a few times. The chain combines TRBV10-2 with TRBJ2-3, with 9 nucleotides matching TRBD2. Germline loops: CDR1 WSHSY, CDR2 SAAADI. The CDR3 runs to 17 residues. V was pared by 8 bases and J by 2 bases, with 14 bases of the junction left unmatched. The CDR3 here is CASVEYLSGGHTDTQYF. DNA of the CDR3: TGCGCCAGCGTTGAATATCTTAGCGGGGGCCACACAGATACGCAGTATTTT.

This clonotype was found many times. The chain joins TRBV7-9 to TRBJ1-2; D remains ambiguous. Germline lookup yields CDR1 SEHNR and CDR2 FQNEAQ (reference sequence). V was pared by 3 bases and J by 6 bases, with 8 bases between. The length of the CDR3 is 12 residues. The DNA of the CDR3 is TGTGCCAGCAGCTTGGGCAGAAATGGCTACACCTTC. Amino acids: CASSLGRNGYTF.

The CDR3 sequence: CASSSGGKYNEQFF. In nucleotides, the CDR3 is TGTGCCAGCAGCTCCGGGGGGAAGTACAATGAGCAGTTCTTC. The chain joins TRBV9 to TRBJ2-1, with TRBD2 matching over 7 bases. The CDR3 has 14 residues. The V gene end was trimmed by 4 bases and the J gene end by 4 bases; junction bases not matched to a gene: 5. Germline-derived CDR1 and CDR2 are SGDLS and YYNGEE.

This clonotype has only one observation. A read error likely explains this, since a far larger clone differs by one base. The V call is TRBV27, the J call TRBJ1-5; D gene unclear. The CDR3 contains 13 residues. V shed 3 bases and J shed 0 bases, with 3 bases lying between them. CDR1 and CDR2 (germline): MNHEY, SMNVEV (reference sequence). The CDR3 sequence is CASSFDSNQPQHF. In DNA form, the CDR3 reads TGTGCCAGCAGTTTTGATAGCAATCAGCCCCAGCATTTT.

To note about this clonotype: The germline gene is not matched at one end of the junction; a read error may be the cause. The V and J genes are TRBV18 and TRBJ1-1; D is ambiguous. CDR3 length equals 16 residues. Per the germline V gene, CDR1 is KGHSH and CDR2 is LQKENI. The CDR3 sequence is CASSPRTGEGNTEAFF. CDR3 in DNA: TGTGCCAGCTCCCCACGTACCGGGGAGGGGAACACTGAAGCTTTCTTT.

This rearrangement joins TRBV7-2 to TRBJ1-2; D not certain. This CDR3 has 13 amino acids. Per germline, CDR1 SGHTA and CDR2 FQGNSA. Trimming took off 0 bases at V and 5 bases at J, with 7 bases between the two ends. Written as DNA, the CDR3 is TGTGCCAGCAGCTTAGCGGTTTGGTATGGCTACACCTTC. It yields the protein CASSLAVWYGYTF.

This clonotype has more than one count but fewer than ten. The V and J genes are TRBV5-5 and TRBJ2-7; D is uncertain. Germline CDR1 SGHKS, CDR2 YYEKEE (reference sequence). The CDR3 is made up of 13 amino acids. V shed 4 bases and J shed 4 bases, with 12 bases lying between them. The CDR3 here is CASSPTHGYEQYF. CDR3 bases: TGTGCCAGCAGCCCAACCCACGGGTACGAGCAGTACTTC.

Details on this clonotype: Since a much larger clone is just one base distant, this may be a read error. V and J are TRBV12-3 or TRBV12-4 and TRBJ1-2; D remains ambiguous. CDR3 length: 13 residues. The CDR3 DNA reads TGTGCCAGCAGTTTATCATTTAACTATAGCTACACCTTC. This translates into CASSLSFNYSYTF.

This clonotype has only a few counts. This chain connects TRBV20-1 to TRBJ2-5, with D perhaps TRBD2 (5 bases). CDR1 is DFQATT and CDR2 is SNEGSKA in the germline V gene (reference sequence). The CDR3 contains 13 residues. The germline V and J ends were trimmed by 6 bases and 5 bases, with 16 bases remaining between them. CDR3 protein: CSAPPLARETQYF. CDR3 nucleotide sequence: TGCAGTGCCCCACCCCTAGCACGCGAGACCCAGTACTTC.

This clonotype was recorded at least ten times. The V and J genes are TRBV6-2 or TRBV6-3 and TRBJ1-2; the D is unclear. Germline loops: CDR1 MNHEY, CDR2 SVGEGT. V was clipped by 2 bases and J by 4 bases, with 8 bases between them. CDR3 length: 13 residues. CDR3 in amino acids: CASSYRAAYGYTF. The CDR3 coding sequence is TGTGCCAGCAGTTACCGGGCAGCCTATGGCTACACCTTC.

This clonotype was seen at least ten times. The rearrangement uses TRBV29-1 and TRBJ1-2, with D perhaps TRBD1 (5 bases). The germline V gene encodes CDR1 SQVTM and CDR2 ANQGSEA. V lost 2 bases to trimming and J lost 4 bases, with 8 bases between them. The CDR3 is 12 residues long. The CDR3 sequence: CSVERGSYGYTF. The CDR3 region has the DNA TGCAGCGTTGAACGGGGGTCCTATGGCTACACCTTC.

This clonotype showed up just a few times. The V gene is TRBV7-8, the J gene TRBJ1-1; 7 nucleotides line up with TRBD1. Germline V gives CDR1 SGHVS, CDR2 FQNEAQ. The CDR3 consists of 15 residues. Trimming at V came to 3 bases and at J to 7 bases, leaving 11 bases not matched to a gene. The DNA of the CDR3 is TGTGCCAGCAGCTTCTCGGGCAGGGGGGATGGTGAAGCTTTCTTT. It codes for CASSFSGRGDGEAFF.

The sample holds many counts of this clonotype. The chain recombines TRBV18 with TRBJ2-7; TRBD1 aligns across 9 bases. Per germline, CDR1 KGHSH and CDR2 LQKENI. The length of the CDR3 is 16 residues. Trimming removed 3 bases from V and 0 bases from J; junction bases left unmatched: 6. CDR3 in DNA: TGTGCCAGCTCACCTAGACAGGGGGGGAGCTCCTACGAGCAGTACTTC. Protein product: CASSPRQGGSSYEQYF.

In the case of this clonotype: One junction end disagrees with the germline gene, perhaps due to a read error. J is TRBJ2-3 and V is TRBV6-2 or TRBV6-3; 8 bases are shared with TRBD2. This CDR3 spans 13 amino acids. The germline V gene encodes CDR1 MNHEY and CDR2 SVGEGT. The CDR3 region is CASFAGGTDTQYF. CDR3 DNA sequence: TGTGCCAGCTTTGCGGGGGGCACGGATACGCAGTATTTT.

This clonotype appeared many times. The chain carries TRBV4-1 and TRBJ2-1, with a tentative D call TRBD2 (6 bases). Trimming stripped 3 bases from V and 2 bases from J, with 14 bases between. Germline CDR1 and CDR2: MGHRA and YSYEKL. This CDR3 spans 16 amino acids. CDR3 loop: CASSQPKLATYNEQFF. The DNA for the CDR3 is TGCGCCAGCAGCCAGCCAAAACTAGCCACCTACAATGAGCAGTTCTTC.

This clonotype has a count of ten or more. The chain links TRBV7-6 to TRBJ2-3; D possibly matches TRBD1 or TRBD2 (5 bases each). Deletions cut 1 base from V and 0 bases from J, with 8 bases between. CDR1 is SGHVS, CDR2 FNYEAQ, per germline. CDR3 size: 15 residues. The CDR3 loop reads CASSLDWGSTDTQYF. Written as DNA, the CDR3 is TGTGCCAGCAGCTTAGATTGGGGGAGCACAGATACGCAGTATTTT.

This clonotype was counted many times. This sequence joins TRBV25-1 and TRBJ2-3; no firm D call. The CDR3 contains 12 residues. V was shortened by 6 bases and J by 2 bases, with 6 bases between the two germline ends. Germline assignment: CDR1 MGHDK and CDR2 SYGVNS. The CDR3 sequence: CASRSHTDTQYF. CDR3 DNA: TGTGCCAGCAGGTCGCACACAGATACGCAGTATTTT.

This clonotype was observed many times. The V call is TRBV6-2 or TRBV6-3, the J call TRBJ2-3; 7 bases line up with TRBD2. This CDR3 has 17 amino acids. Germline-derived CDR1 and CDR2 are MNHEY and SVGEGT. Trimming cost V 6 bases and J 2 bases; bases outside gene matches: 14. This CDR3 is CASSLRVAAGNTDTQYF. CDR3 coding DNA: TGTGCCAGCAGCCTACGGGTAGCAGCGGGAAACACAGATACGCAGTATTTT.